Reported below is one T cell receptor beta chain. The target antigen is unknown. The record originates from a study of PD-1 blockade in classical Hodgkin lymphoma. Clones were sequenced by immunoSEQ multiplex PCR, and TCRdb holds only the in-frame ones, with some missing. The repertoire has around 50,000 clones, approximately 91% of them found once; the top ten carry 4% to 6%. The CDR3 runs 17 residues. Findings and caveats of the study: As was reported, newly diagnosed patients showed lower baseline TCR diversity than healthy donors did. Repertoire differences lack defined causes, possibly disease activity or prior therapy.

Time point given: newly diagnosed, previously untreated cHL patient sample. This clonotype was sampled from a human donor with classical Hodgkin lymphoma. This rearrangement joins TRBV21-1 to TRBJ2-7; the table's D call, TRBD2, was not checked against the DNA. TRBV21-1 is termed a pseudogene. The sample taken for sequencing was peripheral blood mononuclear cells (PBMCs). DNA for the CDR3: TGTGCCAGCAGCAAACGGCTAGCGGGAGGGAGGCTGGACGAGCAGTACGTC. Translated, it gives CASSKRLAGGRLDEQYV.